Sequencing of this TCR beta chain was carried out in a study of blood T cell repertoires in COVID-19. Study in general: From T cells, B-cell-depleted T cells, or PBMCs came the material, which was cDNA or gDNA.

The study recruited people aged about 18 to 89 years across some 23 US areas. Clinical histories supplied by participants themselves formed the basis of cohort assignment. CDR1 and CDR2 (germline): WSHSY, SAAADI. V was shortened by 0 bases and J by 9 bases, with 15 bases between the two germline ends. The CDR3 sequence is 15 residues long. Generated by immunoSEQ multiplex PCR, the TCRdb table keeps only in-frame clones and is missing some. There are 260,000 or so clones in the sample; 87% occur only once, and just over 2.5% lies in the top ten. The sequence derives from a woman aged 25 to 39 with acute COVID-19. Sequencing was performed on PBMCs or T cells enriched from blood (not recorded which). The V and J genes are TRBV10-2 and TRBJ1-3; D unclear. The CDR3 spells CASSESGGHVSTIYF. The CDR3 region has the DNA TGCGCCAGCAGTGAGTCGGGAGGCCACGTGAGCACCATATATTTT.